The 5 T cell receptor beta chains listed next were all sequenced from one sample in a study of patients and donors after allogeneic stem cell transplantation. TCRdb recomputed calls from the RT-PCR reads with MiXCR, one row per CDR3 protein. The table lists about 150,000 distinct CDR3 sequences, over 35% of them singletons. Sequenced: blood, either unsorted or a sorted T cell fraction (not recorded which). Receptors originate from a human donor who was either an allogeneic HSCT recipient or a stem cell or donor lymphocyte infusion donor (not recorded which). It is not recorded whose cells these are; they may come from a transplant donor.

The chain links TRBV3-1 to TRBJ2-7; D gene ambiguous. V lost 2 bases to trimming and J lost 2 bases, with 13 bases between them. This CDR3 is built from 15 residues. Germline V gives CDR1 LGHDT, CDR2 YNNKEL (reference sequence). The CDR3 nucleotides are TGTGCCAGCAGCCAATCTGATCCGAGGCCCTACGAGCAGTACGTC. Its protein product is CASSQSDPRPYEQYV.

This clonotype was seen a few times. The chain uses TRBV27 and TRBJ1-4; TRBD1 might be the D (6 bases). The germline V gene encodes CDR1 MNHEY and CDR2 SMNVEV (reference sequence). The CDR3 runs 14 residues. V was cut by 10 bases and J by 8 bases, with 20 bases left in between. The CDR3: CAKSRGRRGEKLFF. The DNA of the CDR3 is TGTGCCAAGTCCAGGGGCCGGCGGGGGGAAAAACTGTTTTTT.

The chain combines TRBV5-1 with TRBJ2-1, with D uncertain. The V gene's germline CDR1 is SGHRS and CDR2 YFSETQ. The V gene lost 2 bases and the J gene lost 5 bases, with 14 bases spanning the gap. The CDR3 runs 15 residues. The CDR3, as DNA: TGCGCCAGCAGCTTAGCAGTCGCCGCGAACAATGAGCAGTTCTTC. Translated, it gives CASSLAVAANNEQFF. The full variable domain, rest sourced from reference TRBV5-1 and TRBJ2-1, is KAGVTQTPRYLIKTRGQQVTLSCSPISGHRSVSWYQQTPGQGLQFLFEYFSETQRNKGNFPGRFSGRQFSNSRSEMNVSTLELGDSALYLCASSLAVAANNEQFFGPGTRLTVL.

This clonotype has only a few counts. The chain links TRBV7-2 to TRBJ1-1; possible D gene TRBD1, 5 bases. The CDR3 has 12 amino acids. Germline CDR1 is SGHTA and CDR2 is FQGNSA. V dropped 6 bases and J dropped 4 bases, with 9 bases sitting between them. In DNA form, the CDR3 reads TGTGCCAGCAGTAGACAGTTCACTGAAGCTTTCTTT. It codes for CASSRQFTEAFF.

This clonotype has only one observation. The V and J genes are TRBV6-1 and TRBJ2-3; 10 bases map to TRBD1. CDR1 MNHNS and CDR2 SASEGT come from the germline V gene. The CDR3 consists of 17 residues. Trimming cost V 4 bases and J 4 bases; bases outside gene matches: 11. The CDR3 DNA reads as TGTGCCAGCAGTGCCACCCCTGACAGGGGGCCCGCAGATACGCAGTATTTT. This gives the protein CASSATPDRGPADTQYF.